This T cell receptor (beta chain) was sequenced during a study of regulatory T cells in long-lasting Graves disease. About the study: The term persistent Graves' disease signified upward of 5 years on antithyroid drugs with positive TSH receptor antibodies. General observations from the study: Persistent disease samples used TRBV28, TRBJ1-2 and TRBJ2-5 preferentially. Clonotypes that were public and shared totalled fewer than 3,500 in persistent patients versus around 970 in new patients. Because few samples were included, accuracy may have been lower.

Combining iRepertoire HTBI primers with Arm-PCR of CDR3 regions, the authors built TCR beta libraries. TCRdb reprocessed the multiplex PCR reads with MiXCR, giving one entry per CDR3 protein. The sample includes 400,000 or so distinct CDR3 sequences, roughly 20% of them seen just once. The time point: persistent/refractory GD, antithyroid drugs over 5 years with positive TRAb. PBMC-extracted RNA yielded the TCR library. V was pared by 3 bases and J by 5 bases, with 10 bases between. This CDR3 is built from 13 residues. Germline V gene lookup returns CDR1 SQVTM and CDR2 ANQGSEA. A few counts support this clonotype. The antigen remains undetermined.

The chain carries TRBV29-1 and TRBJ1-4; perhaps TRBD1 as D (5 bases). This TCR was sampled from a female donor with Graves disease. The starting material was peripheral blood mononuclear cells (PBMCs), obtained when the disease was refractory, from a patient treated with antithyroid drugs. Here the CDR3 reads CSVESRGNEKLFF. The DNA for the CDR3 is TGCAGCGTTGAGTCTCGGGGGAATGAAAAACTGTTTTTT.